The present TCR beta chain was sequenced within a study of blood T cell repertoires in COVID-19. Study in general: From the United States, Italy and Spain came samples of acute and convalescent COVID-19. In each case, the material was cDNA or gDNA derived from T cells, B-cell-depleted T cells, or PBMCs.

V lost 1 base to trimming and J lost 5 bases, with 20 bases between them. Germline V gene data show CDR1 as LGHNA and CDR2 as YSLEER. CDR3 length equals 17 residues. The authors' processing: Quantification of nucleated cells was approximated via reference gene primer amplification. Libraries were prepared by immunoSEQ multiplex PCR; TCRdb keeps only in-frame clonotypes and omits some of them. That table is the source of V, J and clone size, and D and trimming were worked out from the DNA. Of fewer than 200,000 clones listed, under 85% are singletons. Sequenced material: peripheral blood. The clonotype originates from a woman older than 75 with acute or convalescent COVID-19. The chain employs TRBV4-3 and TRBJ2-5; D is perhaps TRBD2 (5 bases). The CDR3 DNA reads as TGCGCCAGCAGCCAAGGCTCGTTGATAGGACGAGGGGAGACCCAGTACTTC. This codes for CASSQGSLIGRGETQYF.